This T cell receptor (beta chain) emerged from a study of blood T cell repertoires in COVID-19. Trimming pared 0 bases from V and 10 bases from J, leaving 13 bases between. This CDR3 is 14 amino acids long. Germline-derived CDR1 and CDR2 are SGHAT and FQNNGV. Libraries were prepared by immunoSEQ multiplex PCR; TCRdb keeps only in-frame clonotypes and omits some of them. The sample includes more than 110,000 clones, 76% of them seen just once. The J gene is TRBJ2-1, the V gene TRBV11-2, with D maybe TRBD1 (6 bases). The material sequenced was peripheral blood. This sequence was found in a woman aged 80 or over with active or convalescent COVID-19. CDR3 in amino acids: CASSLDGQQAEQFF. In DNA, the CDR3 is TGTGCCAGCAGCTTAGACGGACAGCAGGCGGAGCAGTTCTTC.